This T cell receptor beta chain was captured in a study of T cell responses to AZD1222 COVID-19 vaccine. Study-wide results and limits: Donors were chiefly white British, with a greater number of females, and clonal diversity was perhaps underestimated. Reports say nearly half of spike-specific TCRs go after unmutated variant regions. Regions 160-218 and 743-854 held dominance among vaccine-associated CD4 TCRs, which spanned spike.

The assay was immunoSEQ multiplex PCR, and TCRdb's table has in-frame clones only and misses some. The sample has 150,000 or so clones, 75% to 90% seen once; the top ten hold under 8%. As regards this clone: Its antigen is not identified.

J gave up 5 bases and V 0 bases, and 4 bases lay outside the gene matches. The CDR3 contains 15 residues. Germline V CDR1 and CDR2: MRHNA, SNTAGT. The clonotype originates from an adult who had recovered from COVID-19. Sequencing was performed on peripheral blood, taken after recovery from COVID-19. The J gene is TRBJ2-3, the V gene TRBV6-4, with TRBD2 matching 8 bases. CDR3 residues: CASSDSRGARDTQYF. The DNA for the CDR3 is TGTGCCAGCAGTGACTCGCGGGGGGCGAGAGATACGCAGTATTTT.